Listed below are T cell receptor beta chains from one sample, sequenced in a study of control samples from healthy donors and cancer patients. Using immunoSEQ multiplex PCR, the repertoire was profiled, and TCRdb retains in-frame clones only, with some absent. The data hold about 150,000 clones, with around 92% observed a single time. Source material: blood. These receptors were taken from a woman between 35 and 50 years old in good health. Each CDR3 is given with its conserved first and last residue.

V,J,CDR3
TRBV25-1,TRBJ1-5,CASLGRLYSNQPQHF
TRBV2,TRBJ1-1,CASSAYTEAFF
TRBV5-1,TRBJ2-1,CASSPGLVSNEQFF
TRBV27,TRBJ2-1,CASSGNLGYNEQFF
TRBV3-1/TRBV3-2,TRBJ2-7,CASSFGGYEQYF
TRBV5-4,TRBJ1-4,CASSSAGADEKLFF
TRBV9,TRBJ1-4,CASSVAHRPNEKLFF
TRBV19,TRBJ2-7,CASSRTGGSYEQYF
TRBV11-2,TRBJ1-2,CASSLTPSPRQDYGYTF
TRBV11-2,TRBJ1-6,CASRSQGMISPLHF
TRBV4-1,TRBJ1-1,CASSQDQGAPEAFF
TRBV12-3/TRBV12-4,TRBJ2-7,CASSFGGAYEQYF
TRBV5-1,TRBJ1-5,CASSLGRVNQPQHF
TRBV19,TRBJ1-2,CASIGRGHYGYTF
TRBV18,TRBJ1-1,CASSPTGYTEAFF
TRBV4-1,TRBJ2-2,CASSQDKLAGPTGELFF
TRBV19,TRBJ1-5,CASTGYSNQPQHF
TRBV5-1,TRBJ2-2,CASRYIEGGELFF
TRBV19,TRBJ1-2,CASSIRAGGDGYTF
TRBV5-6,TRBJ1-2,CASSLDSPYGYTF
TRBV19,TRBJ2-1,CASSITRTVMYNEQFF
TRBV10-3,TRBJ1-1,CATSPTIAEAFF
TRBV7-8,TRBJ2-7,CASSPSSIYEQYF
TRBV7-3,TRBJ1-1,CASSSGGSGTEAFF
TRBV27,TRBJ2-1,CASRPPTGGHYNEQFF
TRBV18,TRBJ2-3,CASSAGTDHTDTQYF
TRBV25-1,TRBJ1-2,CASSDLSTLDYGYTF
TRBV10-3,TRBJ1-1,CAISESGGTTEAFF
TRBV7-2,TRBJ2-5,CASSSERGVLWETQYF
TRBV5-1,TRBJ1-1,CASSSALSGTEAFF
TRBV2,TRBJ2-7,CASRVVRHEQYF
TRBV12-3/TRBV12-4,TRBJ2-5,CASTRTGGRVQYF
TRBV6-5,TRBJ1-4,CASTDRQASEKLFF
TRBV2,TRBJ1-4,CASSEENGVSNEKLFF
TRBV10-2,TRBJ2-5,CASSESGLRGTQYF
TRBV7-9,TRBJ2-3,CGVSSSSTDTQYF
TRBV5-1,TRBJ1-1,CASSVNTGGTEAFF
TRBV11-2,TRBJ1-5,CASSPGGQGYQPQHF
TRBV16,TRBJ1-2,CASSQSGQGASGYTF
TRBV6-5,TRBJ1-6,CASNIGDTSPLHF
TRBV5-6,TRBJ1-1,CASSSQGAPAEAFF
TRBV6-5,TRBJ2-5,CASRDGETQYF
TRBV27,TRBJ1-6,CASSLSGGQGDNSPLHF
TRBV5-1,TRBJ2-5,CASSSGGGLMETQYF
TRBV3-1/TRBV3-2,TRBJ1-5,CASSQGGGNQPQHF
TRBV5-4,TRBJ1-2,CASSLEGYGYTF
TRBV2,TRBJ2-7,CASSEVQASSYEQYF
TRBV10-3,TRBJ1-2,CAISESWRDSWYGYTF
TRBV10-3,TRBJ2-1,CAIRRGGNEQFF
TRBV6-5,TRBJ1-5,CASSYTAPGPNQPQHF
TRBV5-1,TRBJ2-3,CASSRGGTDTQYF
TRBV19,TRBJ1-5,CASSIRSWTAQPQHF
TRBV5-8,TRBJ1-6,CASSFEPQGERGYNSPLHF